This T cell receptor beta chain was captured in a study of blood T cell repertoires in COVID-19. Study at large: Italy, Spain and the United States were the sources of the convalescent and acute COVID-19 samples. T cells, B-cell-depleted T cells, or PBMCs supplied cDNA or gDNA.

CDR1 and CDR2 (germline): SNHLY, FYNNEI. V shed 6 bases, J shed 2 bases, and the junction held 12 bases outside the gene matches. CDR3 length equals 16 residues. Measured with immunoSEQ multiplex PCR; TCRdb has only the in-frame clones, and not every one. Of about 150,000 clones detected, around 75% appear once; the ten largest clones hold roughly 13%. The chain uses TRBV2 and TRBJ2-7; the match to TRBD1 covers 8 bases. This sequence was found in an elderly woman with acute or convalescent COVID-19. The sample comprised peripheral blood. Here the CDR3 DNA reads TGTGCCAGCAGCGTACAAGGGGCAGGGGGCCCCTACGAGCAGTACTTC. This codes for CASSVQGAGGPYEQYF.